This is a list of T cell receptor beta chains from one sample in a study of molecular identifiers for immune sequencing clone quantification. TCRdb reprocessed the PCR reads with MiXCR, giving one entry per CDR3 protein. The data show some 680,000 distinct CDR3 sequences, roughly 27% seen once. Sequenced: naive CD8+ T cells from blood, with Jurkat cell RNA spiked in. These receptors were collected from a human donor in good health. Some libraries in this study had Jurkat cell RNA spiked in. Each CDR3 is given with its conserved first and last residue. The size entry is marked missing in some rows and otherwise reads once, few, many or a size class.

NA TRBJ2-7 TRBV28 CASSSRQDPYEQYF
few TRBJ2-1 TRBV7-9 CASSPTNSLGQFF
NA TRBJ2-3 TRBV20-1 CSVEETGASGRWIGDTQYF
many TRBJ2-7 TRBV6-2/TRBV6-3 CASSSGTPGYEQYF
NA TRBJ1-2 TRBV13 CASSLAGTGYGYTF
NA TRBJ2-7 TRBV7-2 CASSLDPHRGSSYEQYF
few TRBJ2-7 TRBV6-1 CASSPLTGLSSYEQYF
many TRBJ1-5 TRBV6-1 CASSGSQGNQPQHF
few TRBJ2-7 TRBV5-4 CASSLGQGDTYEQYF
NA TRBJ2-7 TRBV4-3 CASSQSRGSLGEQYF
NA TRBJ2-2 TRBV20-1 CSASVENTGALFF
NA TRBJ1-1 TRBV11-2 CASSLIVWNTEAFF
many TRBJ1-1 TRBV14 CASSHGGRGTEAFF
few TRBJ2-7 TRBV20-1 CSARPGRSSYEQYF
NA TRBJ2-5 TRBV3-1 CASSQDGTGEETQYF
NA TRBJ2-7 TRBV7-6 CASSFSPLTGTRERYF
many TRBJ2-7 TRBV25-1 CASSGPRTGSYEQYF
many TRBJ1-2 TRBV15 CATSRSSTANSYGYTF
few TRBJ2-5 TRBV11-2 CASSLGASQETQYF
many TRBJ1-1 TRBV5-1 CASSLGAPTEAFF
many TRBJ1-3 TRBV20-1 CSAREIQRGSGNTIYF
many TRBJ2-3 TRBV7-9 CASSPPKPDWAGGSTDTQYF
few TRBJ1-6 TRBV6-1 CASSTQDPYNSPLHF
few TRBJ1-1 TRBV13 CASSSGPMNTEAFF
many TRBJ2-7 TRBV30 CAWSVLRSYEQYF
NA TRBJ2-1 TRBV5-3 CARRNLRDGGSGYNGEQFF
many TRBJ2-7 TRBV7-8 CASSLAFFRDRPYEQYF
few TRBJ2-1 TRBV4-1 CASSQVSGGLNNEQFF
few TRBJ2-7 TRBV18 CASSQWDRVSEQYF
few TRBJ2-5 TRBV7-8 CASSVRGTEVVQETQYF
NA TRBJ1-1 TRBV27 CAGSWTGMNTEAFF
many TRBJ1-5 TRBV27 CATGGQGGNQPQHF
many TRBJ2-1 TRBV7-9 CASSRGQGNEQFF
NA TRBJ2-3 TRBV6-1 CASSRGFSADTQYF
few TRBJ1-6 TRBV4-3 CASSQDRGFGSPLHF
few TRBJ2-2 TRBV6-2/TRBV6-3 CASRAGRTGELFF
NA TRBJ2-7 TRBV3-1 CASSPGTYKQYF
few TRBJ2-2 TRBV7-9 CASSLPSPGTGELFF
few TRBJ1-2 TRBV4-3 CASSPQSAGPVYGYTF
many TRBJ2-7 TRBV4-2 CASSQGSPGYEQYF
many TRBJ2-4 TRBV6-1 CATFLLAKNIQYF
NA TRBJ2-7 TRBV30 CAWSASGSYEQYF
many TRBJ1-1 TRBV27 CASKTNTEAFF
NA TRBJ1-5 TRBV13 CASSTGEGPPPHF
NA TRBJ2-4 TRBV5-6 CASSWTGSGIQYF
many TRBJ1-2 TRBV9 CASSVGRAPDYGYTF
few TRBJ2-2 TRBV14 CASSQDTGPSGTGELFF
many TRBJ2-7 TRBV20-1 CSATWTSGSYEQYF
few TRBJ2-3 TRBV20-1 CSARGGATDTQYF
many TRBJ1-4 TRBV7-9 CASGFRDSHEKLFF
NA TRBJ2-7 TRBV19 CASSTLGGHEQYF
NA TRBJ2-7 TRBV20-1 CSARDFRHNSYEQYF
NA TRBJ2-7 TRBV27 CASSTMGEQNF